This T cell receptor beta chain was captured by sequencing in a study of patients and donors after allogeneic stem cell transplantation. TCRdb ran MiXCR on the RT-PCR reads and lists one entry per CDR3 protein. Here the sample spans 150,000 to 250,000 distinct CDR3 sequences, around 41% being singletons. The germline CDR1 and CDR2 sequences are SGDLS and YYNGEE. This CDR3 is 17 amino acids long. The ends lost 0 bases at V and 3 bases at J; junction bases unmatched: 8. The sequencing input was blood, either unsorted or a sorted T cell fraction (not recorded which). This clonotype was obtained from a human donor who was either an allogeneic HSCT recipient or a stem cell or donor lymphocyte infusion donor (not recorded which). It is not recorded whose cells these are; they may come from a transplant donor. J is TRBJ1-5 and V is TRBV9; 8 bases are a match to TRBD1. As DNA, the CDR3 is TGTGCCAGCAGCGTAGGACCCGACAGGGGATCCAATCAGCCCCAGCATTTT. This codes for CASSVGPDRGSNQPQHF.